The source of this T cell receptor (beta chain) is a study of memory CD4+ T cells and cytomegalovirus serostatus. This CDR3 is 17 amino acids long. Germline lookup yields CDR1 SEHNR and CDR2 FQNEAQ (reference sequence). V shed 5 bases and J 1 base; nucleotides not matched to a gene: 7. Clones were read by immunoSEQ multiplex PCR, and TCRdb kept only the in-frame ones, dropping some. Of about 53,000 clones listed, roughly 81% are singletons. The sort gate was single viable CD3+CD4+CD8-CD45RO+ cells for memory CD4+ T cells. Serostatus was set by detecting CMV pp150, pp28, p38, p52 IgG. The V gene is TRBV7-9, the J gene TRBJ2-2, with 10 nucleotides matching TRBD2. The TCR was taken from an adult in good health and CMV-seronegative. The source material was memory CD4+ T cells from blood. CDR3: CASSLLAGAWNTGELFF. For the CDR3, the DNA is TGTGCCAGCAGCCTGCTAGCGGGAGCGTGGAACACCGGGGAGCTGTTTTTT. The full variable domain, its missing parts supplied by reference TRBV7-9 and TRBJ2-2, is DTGVSQNPRHKITKRGQNVTFRCDPISEHNRLYWYRQTLGQGPEFLTYFQNEAQLEKSRLLSDRFSAERPKGSFSTLEIQRTEQGDSAMYLCASSLLAGAWNTGELFFGEGSRLTVL.